A selection of T cell receptor beta chains follows, all from one sample in a study of blood T cell repertoires in COVID-19. The protocol was immunoSEQ multiplex PCR, while the TCRdb copy is restricted to in-frame clones and leaves out a portion. The repertoire holds 150,000 to 200,000 clones, 81% seen once, with 9.5% to 11% in the top ten. Sequencing was carried out using peripheral blood. The receptor set was obtained from a man aged 55-75 years with active or convalescent COVID-19. Both conserved end residues are part of each CDR3. D genes are given only for firm matches. Clone size, where shown, is once, few, many, or a class for clones that have expanded.

j_call v_call clone_size d_call cdr3_aa cdr3_nt
TRBJ2-5 TRBV11-2 - TRBD1 CASSSDREETQYF TGTGCCAGCAGCTCCGACAGGGAAGAGACCCAGTACTTC
TRBJ1-1 TRBV10-3 - - CAISESLGDTEAFF TGTGCCATCAGTGAGTCATTAGGGGACACTGAAGCTTTCTTT
TRBJ1-5 TRBV12-3/TRBV12-4 few TRBD1 CASTGGSRQPQHF TGTGCCAGTACAGGGGGATCTCGGCAGCCCCAGCATTTT
TRBJ1-3 TRBV7-9 - - CASTLAEWPGNTIYF TGTGCCAGCACCTTGGCGGAGTGGCCTGGAAACACCATATATTTT
TRBJ1-2 TRBV28 - TRBD1 CASSYRGYGYTF TGTGCCAGCAGTTACAGGGGATACGGCTACACCTTC
TRBJ1-2 TRBV11-3 - - CASSPNSYGYTF TGTGCCAGCAGCCCTAATTCCTATGGCTACACCTTC
TRBJ2-7 TRBV18 - - CASSEQGYEQYF TGTGCCAGCTCGGAGCAGGGCTACGAGCAGTACTTC
TRBJ1-1 TRBV19 few TRBD1 CASSLGTGRNTEAFF TGTGCCAGTAGTCTAGGGACAGGAAGGAACACTGAAGCTTTCTTT
TRBJ1-5 TRBV10-3 - TRBD1 CAISEGGTGVSTNQPQHF TGTGCCATCAGTGAGGGGGGGACAGGGGTTAGTACCAATCAGCCCCAGCATTTT
TRBJ2-6 TRBV5-8 - TRBD1 CASSIGQGRAGANVLTF TGTGCCAGCAGCATCGGACAGGGACGGGCTGGGGCCAACGTCCTGACTTTC
TRBJ1-2 TRBV28 - - CASTGGANYGYTF TGTGCCAGCACGGGGGGAGCTAACTATGGCTACACCTTC
TRBJ2-3 TRBV6-5 - - CASDRFSPLDTQYF TGTGCCAGCGACAGATTTAGCCCACTAGATACGCAGTATTTT
TRBJ1-1 TRBV28 - - CASSTPTSLNTEAFF TGTGCCAGCAGTACGCCGACAAGCCTGAACACTGAAGCTTTCTTT
TRBJ1-4 TRBV2 - - CASGGAESGNEKLFF TGTGCCAGCGGTGGCGCAGAGTCGGGGAATGAAAAACTGTTTTTT
TRBJ1-4 TRBV5-4 - TRBD1 CASSPGGSTNEKLFF TGTGCCAGCAGCCCAGGGGGTTCGACTAATGAAAAACTGTTTTTT
TRBJ1-2 TRBV2 - - CASSATPGRDLYGYTF TGTGCCAGCAGCGCCACCCCGGGGAGGGACCTCTATGGCTACACCTTC
TRBJ1-3 TRBV5-1 - - CASSSGDLSGNTIYF TGCGCCAGCAGCTCAGGGGATCTGTCTGGAAACACCATATATTTT
TRBJ2-5 TRBV12-3/TRBV12-4 - - CASSSPGGETQYF TGTGCCAGCAGTTCCCCAGGAGGAGAGACCCAGTACTTC
TRBJ2-7 TRBV10-1 once TRBD2 CASSEGLASHEQYF TGCGCCAGCAGTGAAGGACTAGCCTCCCACGAGCAGTACTTC
TRBJ2-1 TRBV11-3 - - CASSLERSGWGEQFF TGTGCCAGCAGCTTAGAGAGGTCAGGGTGGGGTGAGCAGTTCTTC
TRBJ1-6 TRBV7-8 - - CASSLMTISPLHF TGTGCCAGCAGCTTGATGACAATCTCACCCCTCCACTTT
TRBJ1-1 TRBV10-2 many TRBD1 CASSRPGQGETEAFF TGCGCCAGCAGCAGACCCGGACAGGGGGAGACTGAAGCTTTCTTT
TRBJ2-5 TRBV5-6 - TRBD2 CASSSRGGRETQYF TGTGCCAGCAGCTCCCGGGGGGGCCGGGAGACCCAGTACTTC
TRBJ2-5 TRBV18 - - CASSRANQETQYF TGTGCCAGCTCACGGGCTAATCAAGAGACCCAGTACTTC
TRBJ1-4 TRBV7-6 - TRBD1 CASSFTGGFNEKLFF TGTGCCAGCAGCTTCACAGGGGGCTTTAATGAAAAACTGTTTTTT
TRBJ2-7 TRBV5-1 - - CASSPGLSLGEQYF TGCGCCAGCAGCCCAGGACTAAGTCTCGGCGAGCAGTACTTC
TRBJ1-1 TRBV3-1/TRBV3-2 - TRBD1 CASSPWDRANTEAFF TGTGCCAGCAGCCCCTGGGACAGGGCGAACACTGAAGCTTTCTTT
TRBJ2-2 TRBV11-1 - - CASSLRLNTGELFF TGTGCCAGCAGCTTACGTCTGAACACCGGGGAGCTGTTTTTT
TRBJ2-7 TRBV18 - TRBD1 CASSLSDRAYEQYF TGTGCCAGCTCACTCTCGGACAGGGCCTACGAGCAGTACTTC
TRBJ1-2 TRBV12-3/TRBV12-4 - - CASSLGGGHGYTF TGTGCCAGCAGTTTAGGGGGGGGACATGGCTACACCTTC
TRBJ2-3 TRBV2 - - CASAGTPFLDTQYF TGTGCCAGCGCCGGGACACCTTTCTTGGATACGCAGTATTTT
TRBJ2-2 TRBV10-1 - - CASSESKETNTGELFF TGCGCCAGCAGTGAGTCCAAAGAGACGAACACCGGGGAGCTGTTTTTT
TRBJ1-2 TRBV28 few TRBD1 CASSLNRGSNYGYTF TGTGCCAGCAGTCTGAACAGGGGAAGCAACTATGGCTACACCTTC
TRBJ1-1 TRBV28 - - CASTQAKETGRSEAFF TGTGCCAGCACCCAAGCTAAAGAGACAGGACGCAGTGAAGCTTTCTTT
TRBJ2-5 TRBV19 - - CASSGSGAETQYF TGTGCCAGTAGCGGGAGTGGGGCAGAGACCCAGTACTTC
TRBJ1-4 TRBV5-1 - TRBD1 CASSGQGLGNEKLFF TGCGCCAGCAGCGGACAGGGTCTAGGTAATGAAAAACTGTTTTTT
TRBJ2-1 TRBV20-1 - TRBD2 CSASPGTRAYNEQFF TGCAGTGCTAGTCCAGGGACTAGAGCCTACAATGAGCAGTTCTTC
TRBJ2-5 TRBV29-1 - TRBD2 CSAEGGLAGGTETQYF TGCAGCGCTGAAGGCGGACTAGCGGGGGGGACTGAGACCCAGTACTTC
TRBJ1-5 TRBV5-1 - - CASSLSGQPQHF TGCGCCAGCAGCTTGAGCGGTCAGCCCCAGCATTTT
TRBJ2-7 TRBV7-2 - - CASSPWGGGSYEQYF TGTGCCAGCAGCCCATGGGGAGGGGGGTCCTACGAGCAGTACTTC
TRBJ2-5 TRBV6-1 - - CASSEPPQYF TGTGCCAGCAGTGAACCTCCCCAGTACTTC
TRBJ1-1 TRBV10-2 - - CASSVSIPNTEAFF TGCGCCAGCAGCGTCAGTATACCGAACACTGAAGCTTTCTTT
TRBJ2-1 TRBV5-1 once TRBD2 CASSTLGGGAVEQFF TGCGCCAGCAGCACCCTGGGCGGGGGGGCGGTTGAGCAGTTCTTC
TRBJ2-5 TRBV7-3 once - CASSPTSARETQYF TGTGCCAGCAGCCCGACTAGTGCCCGCGAGACCCAGTACTTC
TRBJ2-1 TRBV19 - - CASTRGGTSSYNEQFF TGTGCCAGTACGCGGGGAGGGACAAGCTCCTACAATGAGCAGTTCTTC
TRBJ2-4 TRBV6-6 - - CASSDTRDKNIQYF TGTGCCAGCAGCGATACGAGGGACAAAAACATTCAGTACTTC